This T cell receptor beta chain was identified in a study of T-cell memory formation after mild COVID-19. Study summary: TCR clusters mostly belonged to single donors. Findings and limits, study-wide: Contracting CD8+ clones were enriched in EMRA, CD4+ mainly in CM and EM. Contracting clones from day 15 to 85 had balanced CD4/CD8; later expanders favoured CD4+.

A remark on this clonotype: The antigen is unknown.

V trimming: 5 bases; J trimming: 4 bases; junction bases outside the gene matches: 10. The CDR3 length is 15 residues. Germline V gene lookup returns CDR1 SGHRS and CDR2 YFSETQ. 5'RACE primed from the constant segment yielded TCR alpha and TCR beta cDNA libraries bearing sample barcodes and UMIs. TCRdb independently ran MiXCR on the 5' RACE reads; one entry per CDR3 protein. The data hold a few hundred thousand distinct CDR3 sequences, with 15% to 20% observed a single time. The sequence derives from a man aged 18 to 30 who had mild COVID-19 (a few samples of this study predate the infection). Cell type and time point are not known. The V and J genes are TRBV5-1 and TRBJ2-7, with TRBD2 matching over 9 bases. The source material was PBMCs or a T cell subset sorted from them (not recorded which). Here the CDR3 reads CASSSSGATTYEQYF. Here the CDR3 DNA reads TGCGCCAGCAGTTCTAGCGGGGCTACGACGTACGAGCAGTACTTC.